This T cell receptor (beta chain) was obtained from a study of T-cell reconstitution after alpha-beta-depleted transplantation in children. A remark on this clonotype: At one of its ends the junction is not consistent with the germline gene, which may arise from a read error.

Preparation of the TCRbeta library used unique molecular identifiers. A single record per CDR3 protein comes from TCRdb applying MiXCR to the PCR reads. The sample carries some 500,000 distinct CDR3 sequences, around 18% recorded once. This CDR3 spans 16 amino acids. From germline, CDR1 is MNHNS and CDR2 SASEGT. V gene TRBV6-1 combines with J gene TRBJ1-5; maybe TRBD1 (5 bases). Sequences were derived from PBMCs from the stem cell graft donor, sampled from the stem cell graft. This TCR was recovered from a human donor who donated a stem cell graft to a child with acute lymphoblastic leukemia. CDR3 DNA sequence: TGTGACAGCAACCCGGGTAGAGGGGCAAACAATCAGCCCCAGCATTTT. Amino acid sequence: CDSNPGRGANNQPQHF.